Sequencing of this T cell receptor beta chain was carried out in a study of response to subunit inactivated influenza vaccine. This clonotype was seen a handful of times. The V end lost 2 bases, the J end lost 5 bases, and 15 bases lay between the germline ends. The V gene's germline CDR1 is SGHVS and CDR2 FQNEAQ. The CDR3 is 15 residues long. TCRdb fed the RT-PCR reads into MiXCR, producing one record per CDR3 protein. The top ten hold approximately 1.9% of the sample, which has roughly 520,000 distinct CDR3 sequences, about 25% seen once. The TCR was taken from a man aged 50-59 years who received an inactivated influenza vaccine. The chain combines TRBV7-8 with TRBJ2-5; D may correspond to TRBD1 or TRBD2 (5 bases each). The sequences come from CD4+ T cells sorted from PBMCs, collected 5 days after vaccination. The CDR3, as DNA: TGTGCCAGCAGCTTAAGTTGGGGGACGTATGAGACCCAGTACTTC. This sequence encodes CASSLSWGTYETQYF.